The following is a T cell receptor beta chain sequence with its context. The germline V gene encodes CDR1 GTSNPN and CDR2 SVGIG (reference sequence). The V segment lost 4 bases and the J segment 7 bases; nucleotides outside the gene matches: 7. The CDR3 has 13 residues. Libraries were prepared by immunoSEQ multiplex PCR; TCRdb keeps only in-frame clonotypes and omits some of them. Among 110,000 to 150,000 clones listed, roughly 80% were seen once. The sample originates from a study of blood T cell repertoires in COVID-19. Study summary: T cells, B-cell-depleted T cells, or PBMCs provided the cDNA or gDNA that served as material.

The chain is built from TRBV30 and TRBJ2-1; 7 nucleotides line up with TRBD2. The material sequenced was peripheral blood. The receptor's source is a human donor in a cohort sampled during active COVID-19. CDR3: CAWKRGAGNEQFF. As DNA, the CDR3 is TGTGCCTGGAAACGGGGAGCGGGGAATGAGCAGTTCTTC. Together with reference TRBV30 and TRBJ2-1, the CDR3 gives the full variable domain: SQTIHQWPATLVQPVGSPLSLECTVEGTSNPNLYWYRQAAGRGLQLLFYSVGIGQISSEVPQNLSASRPQDRQFILSSKKLLLSDSGFYLCAWKRGAGNEQFFGPGTRLTVL.